The source of this TCR beta chain is a study of T cell responses to AZD1222 COVID-19 vaccine. Generated by immunoSEQ multiplex PCR, the TCRdb table keeps only in-frame clones and is missing some. The table lists nearly 110,000 clones, 90% to 95% of them singletons, with 5% to 8% in the top ten. The CDR3 runs 12 residues. Germline values: CDR1 SNHLY, CDR2 FYNNEI. The ends were cut back, 2 bases at V and 9 bases at J, with 8 bases in the middle. The rearrangement links TRBV2 to TRBJ2-1, with unresolved D. Sequences were derived from peripheral blood, sampled 28 days after the second AZD1222 dose. This receptor was obtained from an adult who received the AZD1222 COVID-19 vaccine. The CDR3 DNA follows: TGTGCCAGCAGTGAACCGCCAGGTGAGCAGTTCTTC. Its protein product is CASSEPPGEQFF.